These 17 T cell receptor beta chains share one sample of origin, sequenced in a study of T cell responses to AZD1222 COVID-19 vaccine. Profiling relied on immunoSEQ multiplex PCR, and the TCRdb table lists in-frame clones only, not all of them. This table has about 120,000 clones, approximately 90% appearing once. Specimen: peripheral blood, collected 28 days after the second AZD1222 dose. The receptors were sampled from an adult who received the AZD1222 COVID-19 vaccine.

The chain links TRBV20-1 to TRBJ1-5; D unresolved. Trimming stripped 3 bases from V and 6 bases from J, with 9 bases between. This CDR3 contains 12 residues. Germline loops: CDR1 DFQATT, CDR2 SNEGSKA (reference sequence). DNA of the CDR3: TGCAGTGCTAGTTCCGGGAGTCAGCCCCAGCATTTT. Translation: CSASSGSQPQHF.

This rearrangement joins TRBV6-5 to TRBJ2-1; the D gene is possibly TRBD1 (5 bases). Germline CDR1 and CDR2: MNHEY and SVGAGI. The CDR3 consists of 13 residues. The V end was cut by 0 bases, the J end by 9 bases, with 9 bases between. The CDR3 DNA reads TGTGCCAGCAGTTACTCGTGGACAATTGAGCAGTTCTTC. Translation: CASSYSWTIEQFF.

V gene TRBV28 combines with J gene TRBJ1-2; 7 bases match TRBD1. The CDR3 has 15 amino acids. J lost 7 bases, V lost 5 bases, and 13 bases had no gene match. Germline lookup yields CDR1 MDHEN and CDR2 SYDVKM. The CDR3, as DNA: TGTGCCAGCAGTACCTACGCAGGACAGGAAGGTGGCTACACCTTC. This codes for CASSTYAGQEGGYTF.

The chain links TRBV18 to TRBJ2-7; 7 bases are a match to TRBD1. The V and J ends lost 4 bases and 0 bases, in that order; junction bases with no gene match: 6. The CDR3 covers 15 residues. CDR1 and CDR2 from the germline V gene are KGHSH and LQKENI. In nucleotides, the CDR3 is TGTGCCAGCTCACTTAACAGGGGAAGCTCCTACGAGCAGTACTTC. This encodes CASSLNRGSSYEQYF.

The chain has TRBV24-1 and TRBJ1-4; D not certain. CDR1 is KGHDR, CDR2 SFDVKD, per germline. The V gene lost 5 bases and the J gene lost 5 bases, with 11 bases spanning the gap. CDR3 length equals 14 residues. CDR3 protein: CATSANSENEKLFF. The CDR3, as DNA: TGTGCCACCAGTGCTAACAGTGAGAATGAAAAACTGTTTTTT.

The rearrangement links TRBV27 to TRBJ1-1; D is unresolved. Between the trimmed V and J ends, which lost 3 bases and 0 bases, there was a span of 8 bases. CDR3 length: 14 amino acids. Germline-derived CDR1 and CDR2 are MNHEY and SMNVEV (reference sequence). Here the CDR3 DNA reads TGTGCCAGCAGTTTTCGTGGGCTGAACACTGAAGCTTTCTTT. The encoded protein is CASSFRGLNTEAFF.

This clone was recorded once. The chain combines TRBV6-5 with TRBJ1-1; the match to TRBD1 covers 7 bases. Germline CDR1 is MNHEY and CDR2 is SVGAGI. V lost 0 bases to trimming and J lost 1 base; unmatched junction nucleotides: 2. This CDR3 is 15 amino acids long. CDR3 nucleotides: TGTGCCAGCAGTTACTCTCGGACAGGGAACACTGAAGCTTTCTTT. It specifies CASSYSRTGNTEAFF.

The J gene is TRBJ1-2, the V gene TRBV20-1; the D gene is possibly TRBD1 (6 bases). V was cut by 3 bases and J by 4 bases, with 12 bases left in between. CDR1 DFQATT and CDR2 SNEGSKA come from the germline V gene (reference sequence). The CDR3 is 13 amino acids. CDR3 in DNA: TGCAGTGCTAGTTGGGGGCAGGTCTATGGCTACACCTTC. It codes for CSASWGQVYGYTF.

The chain carries TRBV2 and TRBJ1-2, with a tentative D call TRBD1 (5 bases). The V gene lost 6 bases and the J gene lost 4 bases, with 9 bases spanning the gap. The CDR3 is 12 amino acids. Germline values: CDR1 SNHLY, CDR2 FYNNEI. Here the CDR3 DNA reads TGTGCCAGCAGCCGTGACAGCTATGGCTACACCTTC. Its protein is CASSRDSYGYTF.

V usage is TRBV19 and J usage is TRBJ1-5, with a weak D call TRBD1 (5 bases). CDR3 length: 14 residues. V lost 6 bases, J lost 6 bases, and 15 bases lay in between. Germline loops: CDR1 LNHDA, CDR2 SQIVND (reference sequence). The CDR3 protein is CASRERGAGQPQHF. CDR3 sequence (DNA): TGTGCCAGTAGAGAGAGGGGAGCTGGTCAGCCCCAGCATTTT. Combining the CDR3 with reference TRBV19 and TRBJ1-5 gives the whole variable domain DGGITQSPKYLFRKEGQNVTLSCEQNLNHDAMYWYRQDPGQGLRLIYYSQIVNDFQKGDIAEGYSVSREKKESFPLTVTSAQKNPTAFYLCASRERGAGQPQHFGDGTRLSIL.

The chain uses TRBV12-3 or TRBV12-4 and TRBJ1-1; D is possibly TRBD1 (5 bases). V was cut by 1 base and J by 7 bases, with 7 bases left in between. The CDR3 loop spans 12 amino acids. As DNA, the CDR3 is TGTGCCAGCAGTTTAGGACAGTTTGAAGCTTTCTTT. This gives the protein CASSLGQFEAFF.

The CDR3 here is CASSPPNRAQGNQPQHF. In DNA form, the CDR3 reads TGTGCCAGCTCACCGCCCAACAGGGCGCAGGGCAATCAGCCCCAGCATTTT. This chain uses TRBV18 with TRBJ1-5, with a weak D call TRBD1 (6 bases). The CDR3 contains 17 residues. Germline V CDR1 and CDR2: KGHSH, LQKENI. The V and J ends lost 3 bases and 2 bases respectively, with 17 bases between them.

The chain has TRBV27 and TRBJ2-1, with D unclear. V lost 2 bases and J 2 bases, leaving 4 bases between the germline ends. There are 13 residues in the CDR3. CDR1 MNHEY and CDR2 SMNVEV come from the germline V gene (reference sequence). CDR3 DNA: TGTGCCAGCAGTTTAGACACCTACAATGAGCAGTTCTTC. Translation: CASSLDTYNEQFF.

The chain employs TRBV3-1 (or the pseudogene TRBV3-2) and TRBJ2-1; 7 nucleotides agree with TRBD1. With 3 bases clipped from V and 5 bases from J, the junction kept 4 bases outside the gene matches. The CDR3 runs 14 residues. Germline-derived CDR1 and CDR2 are LGHDT and YNNKEL (reference sequence). CDR3 sequence reads: CASSHRQGDNEQFF. The CDR3 bases are TGTGCCAGCAGCCACAGACAGGGCGACAATGAGCAGTTCTTC.

The chain couples TRBV23-1 to TRBJ2-3; D might be TRBD2 (5 bases). TRBV23-1 is reported as an ORF; its role is uncertain. V was clipped by 0 bases and J by 3 bases, with 7 bases between them. The length of the CDR3 is 14 residues. DNA for the CDR3: TGCGCCAGCAGTCAATCCCTAGCAACAGATACGCAGTATTTT. It specifies CASSQSLATDTQYF.

J is TRBJ1-6 and V is TRBV6-5, with TRBD1 matching over 10 bases. The J segment lost 6 bases and the V segment lost 7 bases, leaving 3 bases of the junction unmatched. The CDR3 spans 14 residues. The V gene's germline CDR1 is MNHEY and CDR2 SVGAGI. The CDR3 DNA sequence: TGTGCCAGCATCTGGACAGGGGGTAATTCACCCCTCCACTTT. Protein sequence: CASIWTGGNSPLHF.

This clone has only one observation. The chain is built from TRBV19 and TRBJ1-2; TRBD1 aligns across 12 bases. Germline CDR1 is LNHDA and CDR2 is SQIVND (reference sequence). Trimming took 7 bases from V and 4 from J; bases not matched to a gene: 10. CDR3 length equals 16 residues. The CDR3 sequence is CASNVRDRGQGYGYTF. In nucleotides, the CDR3 is TGTGCCAGTAACGTCCGGGACAGGGGGCAAGGCTATGGCTACACCTTC.